Listed below are T cell receptor beta chains from one sample, sequenced in a study of beta chain features in type 1 diabetes. Assay: immunoSEQ multiplex PCR; the TCRdb copy retains only in-frame clones and omits some. The table shows under 400,000 clones, with around 12% occurring only once. The sample consisted of naive CD4+ T cells from blood. The receptors originated from a man aged 18 to 30 in good health. The CDR3 runs from the conserved cysteine through the conserved F or W.

cdr3_aa,v_call,j_call
CASSTEGRYEQYF,TRBV7-2,TRBJ2-7
CASSPLLAATDTQYF,TRBV14,TRBJ2-3
CASSLLRDSEAFF,TRBV6-1,TRBJ1-1
CAWRSPFNYGYTF,TRBV30,TRBJ1-2
CASSQRLAGEVETQYF,TRBV4-2,TRBJ2-5
CSSLDRGEKLFF,TRBV29-1,TRBJ1-4
CASSLILLPGTSNTEAFF,TRBV5-6,TRBJ1-1
CASSLGEGGTQYF,TRBV7-6,TRBJ2-3
CATERDSQETQYF,TRBV2,TRBJ2-5
CASSPSGFGELFF,TRBV7-2,TRBJ2-2
CASSVVAGGSPLHF,TRBV9,TRBJ1-6
CASSPVPGQGSSEQFF,TRBV18,TRBJ2-1
CASSLALGTGNSPLHF,TRBV7-8,TRBJ1-6
CASSRLNEQFF,TRBV6-5,TRBJ2-1
CASSLRDRGNGYTF,TRBV7-2,TRBJ1-2
CASSRPGMPGGYTF,TRBV5-4,TRBJ1-2
CASSYTGTRGGSEQFF,TRBV18,TRBJ2-1
CASSLVLLAGVEQFF,TRBV7-2,TRBJ2-1
CASSLPGGDYEQYF,TRBV4-2,TRBJ2-7
CASKRTLNYGYTF,TRBV19,TRBJ1-2
CASSPDREGEKLFF,TRBV4-3,TRBJ1-4
CASSLTGGDSPLHF,TRBV5-4,TRBJ1-6
CASSEGFGTGPDTQYF,TRBV2,TRBJ2-3
CASSNQGQNSYEQYF,TRBV28,TRBJ2-7
CASSLTSGRTPYEQYF,TRBV7-9,TRBJ2-7
CASSQDVAGGLQETQYF,TRBV4-3,TRBJ2-5
CASSFGSRVTAGANVLTF,TRBV7-2,TRBJ2-6
CASSLKGDQRFF,TRBV28,TRBJ2-1
CATAGTRGYEQYF,TRBV28,TRBJ2-7
CASSRRITGKNYGYTF,TRBV28,TRBJ1-2
CASSTTGTPYEQYF,TRBV19,TRBJ2-7
CASSTRQGAGTEAFF,TRBV7-2,TRBJ1-1
CSVGQGAYEQYF,TRBV29-1,TRBJ2-7
CASSLRRFWTSTDTQYF,TRBV7-9,TRBJ2-3
CAWSEQSNQPQHF,TRBV30,TRBJ1-5
CASSPGVAANNEQFF,TRBV7-3,TRBJ2-1
CATSRAGELFF,TRBV7-3,TRBJ2-2
CAWRDREETQYF,TRBV30,TRBJ2-5
CSVDGVSTDTQYF,TRBV29-1,TRBJ2-3
CASSLGYYEQYF,TRBV5-6,TRBJ2-7
CASSSRDRDYGYTF,TRBV18,TRBJ1-2
CAWSGDREINTEAFF,TRBV30,TRBJ1-1